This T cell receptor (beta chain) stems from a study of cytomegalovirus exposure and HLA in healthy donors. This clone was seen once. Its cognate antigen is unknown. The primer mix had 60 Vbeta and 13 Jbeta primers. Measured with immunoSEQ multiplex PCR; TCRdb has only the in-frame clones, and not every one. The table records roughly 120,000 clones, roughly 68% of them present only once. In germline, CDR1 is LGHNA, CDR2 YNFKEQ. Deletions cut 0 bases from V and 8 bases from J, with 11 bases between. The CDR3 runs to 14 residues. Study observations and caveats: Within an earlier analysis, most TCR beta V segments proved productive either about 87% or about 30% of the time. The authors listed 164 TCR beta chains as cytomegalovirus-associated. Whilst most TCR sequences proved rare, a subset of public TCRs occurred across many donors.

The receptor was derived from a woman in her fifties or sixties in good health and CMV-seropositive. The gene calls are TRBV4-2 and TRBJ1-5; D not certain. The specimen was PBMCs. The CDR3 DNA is TGTGCCAGCAGCCAAGACGGTTCGCAGGAGCCCCAGCATTTT. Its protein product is CASSQDGSQEPQHF.